Presented here are 19 T cell receptor beta chains from one specimen sequenced in a study of T cells in Graves' hyperthyroidism and ophthalmopathy (dated by TCRdb to between 2019 and 2020). Libraries came from multiplex PCR. Reads for this sample came from an Illumina HiSeq 2000. The TCR beta CDR3 regions were amplified from RNA transcripts. A first-round RT-PCR of the TCR CDR3 used the HTBI primer set with the Qiagen OneStep RT-PCR kit. TCRdb passed the public sequencing reads through fastp at Q25 and MiXCR, retaining productive beta sequences. Rows with a matching CDR3 protein are joined into one entry that keeps the most common DNA and genes. Recorded for this sample are 300,000 to 400,000 distinct CDR3 sequences; 21% of them occurred a single time. The ten largest clones add up to around 48% of the sample. Sequencing was carried out using blood. The source is a woman between 50 and 59 years old with Graves' hyperthyroidism.

The chain employs TRBV19 and TRBJ2-6; D is tentatively TRBD1 or TRBD2 (6 bases each). The germline gives CDR1 LNHDA, CDR2 SQIVND (reference sequence). The CDR3 sequence is 16 residues long. Trimming cost V 5 bases and J 1 base, with 12 bases left between them. CDR3 DNA sequence: TGTGCCAGTAGTGCCGGAGGGGGGTCTGGGGCCAACGTCCTGACTTTC. It encodes CASSAGGGSGANVLTF. Full variable domain (remainder filled in from reference TRBV19 and TRBJ2-6): DGGITQSPKYLFRKEGQNVTLSCEQNLNHDAMYWYRQDPGQGLRLIYYSQIVNDFQKGDIAEGYSVSREKKESFPLTVTSAQKNPTAFYLCASSAGGGSGANVLTFGAGSRLTVL.

This clonotype was seen more than once but under ten times. J is TRBJ2-2 and V is TRBV10-3, with D perhaps given as TRBD1 or TRBD2 (5 bases each). This CDR3 contains 14 residues. Germline V CDR1 and CDR2: ENHRY, SYGVKD. V shed 6 bases and J shed 6 bases, with 14 bases lying between them. This CDR3 is CAIRAVRGAGELFF. CDR3 sequence (DNA): TGTGCCATCAGGGCCGTGAGGGGCGCCGGGGAGCTGTTTTTT.

This clonotype was found a few times. The chain links TRBV27 to TRBJ2-3; D gene uncertain. CDR1 and CDR2 from the germline V gene are MNHEY and SMNVEV (reference sequence). The CDR3 extends over 15 amino acids. Trimming took 4 bases from V and 0 from J, leaving 11 bases between them. This CDR3 is CASSYRSLSTDTQYF. CDR3 nucleotide sequence: TGTGCCAGCAGTTACAGAAGTCTTAGCACAGATACGCAGTATTTT.

This clonotype was counted ten times or more. The chain uses TRBV18 and TRBJ2-1, with TRBD2 matching over 12 bases. CDR3 length: 16 residues. CDR1 is KGHSH, CDR2 LQKENI, per germline. The junction had 5 bases not matched to a gene; V was cut back by 5 bases and J by 3 bases. The CDR3 loop reads CASSKGLAGLYNEQFF. As DNA, the CDR3 is TGTGCCAGCTCAAAAGGACTAGCGGGGCTCTACAATGAGCAGTTCTTC.

The V call is TRBV28, the J call TRBJ2-1; TRBD2 aligns across 9 bases. With 3 bases clipped from V and 11 bases from J, the junction kept 14 bases outside the gene matches. The CDR3 is 16 amino acids. Germline V lookup: CDR1 MDHEN, CDR2 SYDVKM. The CDR3 bases are TGTGCCAGCAGTTTGAATCGGTGGACTAGCGTAGATCAGCAGTTCTTC. Its protein is CASSLNRWTSVDQQFF.

Ten or more counts support this clonotype. The chain uses TRBV30 and TRBJ1-4; no clear D gene. Germline V CDR1 and CDR2: GTSNPN, SVGIG (reference sequence). This CDR3 is built from 13 residues. V was pared by 0 bases and J by 11 bases, with 13 bases between. The CDR3 sequence: CAWSVELRGKLFF. CDR3 in DNA: TGTGCCTGGAGTGTGGAGTTAAGAGGGAAACTGTTTTTT.

J is TRBJ2-5 and V is TRBV6-5, with D possibly being TRBD1 (6 bases). V lost 7 bases and J lost 3, with 18 bases in between. Germline V gene data show CDR1 as MNHEY and CDR2 as SVGAGI. CDR3 size: 15 residues. The CDR3 bases are TGTGCCAGCATTAGGTACAGGGTAAAGAAAGAGACCCAGTACTTC. Residues: CASIRYRVKKETQYF.

This clonotype has at least ten counts. The V gene is TRBV28, the J gene TRBJ1-1, with no clear D. The germline V gene has CDR1 MDHEN and CDR2 SYDVKM. The V end lost 5 bases, the J end lost 11 bases, and 15 bases lay between the germline ends. CDR3 size: 12 residues. DNA of the CDR3: TGTGCCAGCAGTCTCCGGGAATATAGGGCTTTCTTT. Protein sequence: CASSLREYRAFF.

This clonotype appeared many times. V gene TRBV3-1 combines with J gene TRBJ1-5; D may be TRBD1 (6 bases). V lost 0 bases and J 0 bases, leaving 15 bases between the germline ends. Germline V gene sequence: CDR1 LGHDT, CDR2 YNNKEL (reference sequence). The CDR3 spans 18 residues. CDR3 DNA: TGTGCCAGCAGCCAAGATTTTGGGGGGCTGGATAGCAATCAGCCCCAGCATTTT. This translates into CASSQDFGGLDSNQPQHF.

The V gene is TRBV20-1, the J gene TRBJ2-5, with D perhaps assigned TRBD1 or TRBD2 (5 bases each). From germline, CDR1 is DFQATT and CDR2 SNEGSKA (reference sequence). This CDR3 has 11 residues. The ends were cut back, 1 base at V and 5 bases at J, with 5 bases in the middle. The CDR3 is CSARGDETQYF. The CDR3 region has the DNA TGCAGTGCTAGAGGGGACGAGACCCAGTACTTC.

This clonotype was seen ten or more times. The chain joins TRBV2 to TRBJ1-6; D uncertain. V lost 7 bases and J lost 2, with 9 bases in between. CDR3 length: 14 residues. The germline V gene encodes CDR1 SNHLY and CDR2 FYNNEI. CDR3 in DNA: TGTGCCAGCAAAGAGGTCACCTATAATTCACCCCTCCACTTT. Residues: CASKEVTYNSPLHF.

This chain connects TRBV7-3 to TRBJ1-5, with D maybe TRBD1 (5 bases). This CDR3 contains 15 residues. Per the germline V gene, CDR1 is SGHTA and CDR2 is FQGTGA. V shed 6 bases and J shed 7 bases, with 19 bases lying between them. DNA for the CDR3: TGTGCCAGCAGTAACTGGGCGGGGCTACCCCAGCCCCAGCATTTT. Translated, it gives CASSNWAGLPQPQHF.

In its sample, this clonotype was seen many times. V usage is TRBV6-1 and J usage is TRBJ1-1; D remains ambiguous. The V gene's germline CDR1 is MNHNS and CDR2 SASEGT. Deletions cut 6 bases from V and 0 bases from J, with 14 bases between. CDR3 length equals 15 residues. The CDR3 DNA sequence: TGTGCCAGCAGACCTCGAAACAGATTGAACACTGAAGCTTTCTTT. This translates into CASRPRNRLNTEAFF.

This chain joins TRBV9 and TRBJ2-5; tentative D call: TRBD1 (6 bases). In germline, CDR1 is SGDLS, CDR2 YYNGEE. The CDR3 is made up of 15 amino acids. V lost 0 bases, J lost 5 bases, and 14 bases lay in between. CDR3 nucleotide sequence: TGTGCCAGCAGCGTAGGATGGGGGCGCTGGGAGACCCAGTACTTC. Translated, it gives CASSVGWGRWETQYF.

This clonotype was counted many times. This chain connects TRBV7-2 to TRBJ2-3; 12 bases fit TRBD2. V dropped 6 bases and J dropped 3; count of bases not matched to a gene: 1. This CDR3 spans 14 amino acids. The germline gives CDR1 SGHTA, CDR2 FQGNSA. The chain's CDR3 is CASRTSGSTDTQYF. Here the CDR3 DNA reads TGTGCCAGCAGGACTAGCGGGAGTACAGATACGCAGTATTTT. The whole variable domain, filled in from reference TRBV7-2 and TRBJ2-3, reads GAGVSQSPSNKVTEKGKDVELRCDPISGHTALYWYRQSLGQGLEFLIYFQGNSAPDKSGLPSDRFSAERTGGSVSTLTIQRTQQEDSAVYLCASRTSGSTDTQYFGPGTRLTVL.

This sequence joins TRBV6-5 and TRBJ2-7; TRBD1 matches 7 bases. CDR1 is MNHEY and CDR2 is SVGAGI in the germline V gene. With V trimmed by 0 bases and J by 5 bases, 4 bases remained unmatched. The CDR3 loop spans 14 amino acids. CDR3: CASSYSGTADEQYF. DNA of the CDR3: TGTGCCAGCAGTTACTCGGGGACAGCGGACGAGCAGTACTTC.

This rearrangement joins TRBV28 to TRBJ2-2; a possible D gene is TRBD2 (6 bases). Looked up from germline, CDR1 is MDHEN and CDR2 is SYDVKM. Trimming removed 10 bases at V and 4 bases at J, with 10 bases between. The CDR3 is made up of 12 amino acids. The chain's CDR3 is CATVSGTGELFF. In nucleotides, the CDR3 is TGTGCCACCGTTAGCGGCACCGGGGAGCTGTTTTTT.

This rearrangement joins TRBV6-1 to TRBJ2-3; no definite D call. V dropped 6 bases and J dropped 1 base, with 14 bases sitting between them. The germline gives CDR1 MNHNS, CDR2 SASEGT. This CDR3 comprises 15 residues. Here the CDR3 DNA reads TGTGCCAGCAGCTCGAGCTGGGCTGGCACAGATACGCAGTATTTT. Residues: CASSSSWAGTDTQYF.

This clonotype came up many times. This chain connects TRBV30 to TRBJ1-1; tentative D call: TRBD1 (5 bases). The CDR3 is 13 amino acids. V dropped 2 bases and J dropped 5 bases, with 12 bases sitting between them. The germline CDR1 and CDR2 sequences are GTSNPN and SVGIG (reference sequence). CDR3 coding DNA: TGTGCCTGGAGTCATCAGGGAAGGACTGAAGCTTTCTTT. It is translated as CAWSHQGRTEAFF.